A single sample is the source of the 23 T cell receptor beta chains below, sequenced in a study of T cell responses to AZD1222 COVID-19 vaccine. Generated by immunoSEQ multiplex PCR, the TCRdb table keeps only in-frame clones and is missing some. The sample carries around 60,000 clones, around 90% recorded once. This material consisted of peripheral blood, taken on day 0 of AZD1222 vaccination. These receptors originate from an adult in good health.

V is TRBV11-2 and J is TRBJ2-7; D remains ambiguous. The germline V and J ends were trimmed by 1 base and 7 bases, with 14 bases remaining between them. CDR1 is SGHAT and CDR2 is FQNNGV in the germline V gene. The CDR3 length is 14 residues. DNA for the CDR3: TGTGCCAGCAGCTTAGTGGTTTCTCTGGGGGAGCAGTACTTC. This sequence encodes CASSLVVSLGEQYF.

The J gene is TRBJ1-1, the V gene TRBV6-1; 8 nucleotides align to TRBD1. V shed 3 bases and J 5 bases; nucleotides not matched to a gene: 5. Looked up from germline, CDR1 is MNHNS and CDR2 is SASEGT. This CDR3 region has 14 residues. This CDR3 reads CASSDGQGGTEAFF. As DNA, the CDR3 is TGTGCCAGCAGTGACGGACAGGGAGGAACTGAAGCTTTCTTT.

Written as DNA, the CDR3 is TGTGCCACCTCACTCGGACAGGCCAGCGATGAAGCTTTCTTT. It translates to CATSLGQASDEAFF. V gene TRBV27 combines with J gene TRBJ1-1; 7 bases line up with TRBD1. With V trimmed by 10 bases and J by 7 bases, 15 bases remained unmatched. The germline V gene encodes CDR1 MNHEY and CDR2 SMNVEV (reference sequence). CDR3 length: 14 residues.

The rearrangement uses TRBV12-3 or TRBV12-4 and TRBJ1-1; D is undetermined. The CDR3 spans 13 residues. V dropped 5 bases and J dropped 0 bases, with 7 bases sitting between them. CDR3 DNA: TGTGCCAGCAGTCCACAGATGAACACTGAAGCTTTCTTT. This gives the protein CASSPQMNTEAFF.

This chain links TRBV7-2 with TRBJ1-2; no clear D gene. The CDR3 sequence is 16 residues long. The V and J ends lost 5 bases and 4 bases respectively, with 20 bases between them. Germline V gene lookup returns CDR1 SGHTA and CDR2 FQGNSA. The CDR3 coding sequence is TGTGCCAGCAGCCTTACAAGGAGGGCCGCCTCCTATGGCTACACCTTC. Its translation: CASSLTRRAASYGYTF.

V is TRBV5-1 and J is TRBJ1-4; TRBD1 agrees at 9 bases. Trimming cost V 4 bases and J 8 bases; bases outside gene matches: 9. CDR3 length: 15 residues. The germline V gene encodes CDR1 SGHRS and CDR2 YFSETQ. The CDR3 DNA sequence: TGCGCCAGCAGCACACGGACAGGGGAATACGAAAAACTGTTTTTT. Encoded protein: CASSTRTGEYEKLFF.

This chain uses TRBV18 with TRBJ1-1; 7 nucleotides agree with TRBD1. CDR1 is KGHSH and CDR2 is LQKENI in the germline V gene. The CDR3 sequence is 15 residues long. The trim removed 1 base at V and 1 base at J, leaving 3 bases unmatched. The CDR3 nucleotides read TGTGCCAGCTCACCACGTCCAGGGGGGAACACTGAAGCTTTCTTT. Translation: CASSPRPGGNTEAFF.

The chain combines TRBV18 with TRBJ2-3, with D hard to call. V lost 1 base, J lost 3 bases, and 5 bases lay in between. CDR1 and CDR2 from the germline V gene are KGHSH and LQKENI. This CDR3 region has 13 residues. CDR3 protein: CASSPRITDTQYF. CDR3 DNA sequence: TGTGCCAGCTCACCACGTATAACAGATACGCAGTATTTT.

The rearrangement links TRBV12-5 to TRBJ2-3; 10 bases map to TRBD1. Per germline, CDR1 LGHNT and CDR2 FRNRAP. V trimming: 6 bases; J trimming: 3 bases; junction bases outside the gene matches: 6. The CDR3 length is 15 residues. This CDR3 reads CASGTGQGKTDTQYF. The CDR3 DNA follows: TGTGCTAGTGGGACGGGACAGGGGAAGACAGATACGCAGTATTTT.

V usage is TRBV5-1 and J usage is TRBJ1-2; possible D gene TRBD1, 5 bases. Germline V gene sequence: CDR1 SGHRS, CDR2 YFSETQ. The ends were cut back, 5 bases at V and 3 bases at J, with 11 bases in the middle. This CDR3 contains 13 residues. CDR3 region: CASSLTGDYGYTF. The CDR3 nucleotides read TGCGCCAGCAGTTTAACAGGAGACTATGGCTACACCTTC.

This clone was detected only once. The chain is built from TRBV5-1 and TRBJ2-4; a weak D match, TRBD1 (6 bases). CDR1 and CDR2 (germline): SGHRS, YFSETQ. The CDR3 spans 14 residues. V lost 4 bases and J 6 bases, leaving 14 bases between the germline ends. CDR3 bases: TGCGCCAGCAGCCCCGGACAGCTCTTAAACATTCAGTACTTC. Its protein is CASSPGQLLNIQYF.

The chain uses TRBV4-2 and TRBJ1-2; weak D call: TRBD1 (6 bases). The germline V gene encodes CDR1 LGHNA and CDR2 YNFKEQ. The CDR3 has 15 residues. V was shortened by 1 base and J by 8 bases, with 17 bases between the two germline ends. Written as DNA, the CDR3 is TGTGCCAGCAGCCAAGCAGGGAACAGGGTGGACGGCTACACCTTC. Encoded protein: CASSQAGNRVDGYTF.

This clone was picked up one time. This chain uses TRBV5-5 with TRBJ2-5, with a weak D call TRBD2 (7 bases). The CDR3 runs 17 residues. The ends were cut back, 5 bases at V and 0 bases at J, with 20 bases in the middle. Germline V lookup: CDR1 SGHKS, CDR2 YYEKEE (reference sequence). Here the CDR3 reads CASRKTSGGSYQETQYF. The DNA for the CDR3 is TGTGCCAGCAGAAAAACATCGGGGGGCTCGTACCAAGAGACCCAGTACTTC.

The CDR3: CASIQGARNSPLHF. The CDR3 nucleotides read TGTGCCAGCATACAGGGGGCTCGGAATTCACCCCTCCACTTT. The rearrangement links TRBV2 to TRBJ1-6, with 9 bases identical to TRBD1. J was trimmed by 7 bases and V by 7 bases; bases with no gene match: 5. The CDR3 has 14 residues. Germline CDR1 is SNHLY and CDR2 is FYNNEI.

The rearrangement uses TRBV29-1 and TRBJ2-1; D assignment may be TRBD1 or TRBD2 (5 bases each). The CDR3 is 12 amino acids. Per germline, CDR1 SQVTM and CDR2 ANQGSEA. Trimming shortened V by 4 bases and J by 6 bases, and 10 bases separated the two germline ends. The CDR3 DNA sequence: TGCAGCGTTGTAGTCGGGACCAATGAGCAGTTCTTC. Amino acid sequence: CSVVVGTNEQFF.

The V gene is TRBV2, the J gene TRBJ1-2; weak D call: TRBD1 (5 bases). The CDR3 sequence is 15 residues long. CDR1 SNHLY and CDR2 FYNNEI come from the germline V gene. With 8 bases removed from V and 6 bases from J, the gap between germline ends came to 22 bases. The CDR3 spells CASRPGRGRGDGYTF. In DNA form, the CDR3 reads TGTGCCAGCCGCCCCGGGAGGGGCCGCGGGGATGGCTACACCTTC.

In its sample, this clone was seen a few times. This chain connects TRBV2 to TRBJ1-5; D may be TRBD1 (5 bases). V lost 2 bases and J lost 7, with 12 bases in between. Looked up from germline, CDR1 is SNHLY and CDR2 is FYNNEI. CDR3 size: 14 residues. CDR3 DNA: TGTGCCAGCAGTGAAAATCAGGGCAGCCAGCCCCAGCATTTT. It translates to CASSENQGSQPQHF.

This CDR3 reads CASRGSGNSPLHF. CDR3 nucleotide sequence: TGTGCCAGCAGGGGGAGTGGGAATTCACCCCTCCACTTT. The chain joins TRBV6-5 to TRBJ1-6; D is unresolved. Germline CDR1 MNHEY, CDR2 SVGAGI. The CDR3 totals 13 residues. V lost 6 bases to trimming and J lost 7 bases, with 10 bases between them.

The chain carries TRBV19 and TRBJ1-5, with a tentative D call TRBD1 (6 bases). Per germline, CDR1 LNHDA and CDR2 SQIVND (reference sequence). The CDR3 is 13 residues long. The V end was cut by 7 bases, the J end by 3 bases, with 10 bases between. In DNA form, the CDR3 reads TGTGCCAGTACAAGGGACAACAATCAGCCCCAGCATTTT. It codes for CASTRDNNQPQHF.

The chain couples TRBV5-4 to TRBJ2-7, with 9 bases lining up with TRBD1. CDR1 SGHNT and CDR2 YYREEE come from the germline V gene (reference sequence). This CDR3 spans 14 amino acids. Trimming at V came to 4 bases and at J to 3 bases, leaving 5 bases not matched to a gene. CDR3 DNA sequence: TGTGCCAGCAGCGCGGGGACAGGGATCTACGAGCAGTACTTC. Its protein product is CASSAGTGIYEQYF.

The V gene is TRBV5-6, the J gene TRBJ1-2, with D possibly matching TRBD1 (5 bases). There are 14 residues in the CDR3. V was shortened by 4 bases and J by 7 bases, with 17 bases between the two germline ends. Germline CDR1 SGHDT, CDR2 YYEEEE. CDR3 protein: CASSMLRVKGGYTF. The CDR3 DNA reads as TGTGCCAGCAGCATGCTCAGGGTCAAGGGTGGCTACACCTTC. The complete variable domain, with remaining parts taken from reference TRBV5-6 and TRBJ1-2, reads DAGVTQSPTHLIKTRGQQVTLRCSPKSGHDTVSWYQQALGQGPQFIFQYYEEEERQRGNFPDRFSGHQFPNYSSELNVNALLLGDSALYLCASSMLRVKGGYTFGSGTRLTVV.

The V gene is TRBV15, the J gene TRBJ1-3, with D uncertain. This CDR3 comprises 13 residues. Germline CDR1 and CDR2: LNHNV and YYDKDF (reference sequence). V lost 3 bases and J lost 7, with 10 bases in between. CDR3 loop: CATSSIQRNTIYF. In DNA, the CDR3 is TGTGCCACCAGCAGCATCCAACGGAACACCATATATTTT.

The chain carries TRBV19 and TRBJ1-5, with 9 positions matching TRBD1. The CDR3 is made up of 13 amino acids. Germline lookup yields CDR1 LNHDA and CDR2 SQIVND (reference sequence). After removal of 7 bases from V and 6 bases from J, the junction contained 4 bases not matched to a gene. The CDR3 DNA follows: TGTGCCAGTATGGGGACAGGGTCTCAGCCCCAGCATTTT. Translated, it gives CASMGTGSQPQHF. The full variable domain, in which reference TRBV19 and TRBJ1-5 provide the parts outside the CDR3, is DGGITQSPKYLFRKEGQNVTLSCEQNLNHDAMYWYRQDPGQGLRLIYYSQIVNDFQKGDIAEGYSVSREKKESFPLTVTSAQKNPTAFYLCASMGTGSQPQHFGDGTRLSIL.